This is a list of T cell receptor beta chains from one sample in a study of regulatory T cells in long-lasting Graves disease. Using its own MiXCR run on the multiplex PCR reads, TCRdb lists one record per CDR3 protein. Of approximately 400,000 distinct CDR3 sequences in the sample, 23% were seen once. The sequences come from peripheral blood mononuclear cells (PBMCs), collected when the disease was refractory, from a patient treated with antithyroid drugs. These receptors were taken from a female donor with Graves disease. The conserved cysteine and the conserved F or W are not part of the CDR3 here. The order of the fields is V gene, J gene, D gene, CDR3 protein. D genes are given only for firm matches.

V: TRBV6-2/TRBV6-3; J: TRBJ2-1; D: TRBD2; CDR3: ASTLIAGPIYNEQF
V: TRBV20-1; J: TRBJ2-2; D: TRBD2; CDR3: SVQRLAGNTGELF
V: TRBV30; J: TRBJ1-5; D: -; CDR3: AWSEGSAGANQPQH
V: TRBV6-1; J: TRBJ2-2; D: -; CDR3: ASSARTANTGELF
V: TRBV29-1; J: TRBJ2-5; D: TRBD1; CDR3: SVERGLETQY
V: TRBV7-2; J: TRBJ1-6; D: -; CDR3: ASSLVPDRLGSSYNSPLH
V: TRBV7-9; J: TRBJ2-1; D: TRBD2; CDR3: ASSSTAGGENNEQF
V: TRBV5-1; J: TRBJ1-2; D: -; CDR3: ASSSKGDGYT
V: TRBV15; J: TRBJ2-5; D: -; CDR3: ATSRANRVGGETQY
V: TRBV30; J: TRBJ2-1; D: -; CDR3: AWSVQVYNEQF
V: TRBV30; J: TRBJ2-7; D: TRBD1; CDR3: AWNMRGQGRDEQY
V: TRBV20-1; J: TRBJ2-7; D: TRBD2; CDR3: SARPDSGSGSIRPFYEQY
V: TRBV28; J: TRBJ2-6; D: TRBD2; CDR3: ASSPGLAGGLSSGANVLT
V: TRBV28; J: TRBJ1-2; D: TRBD1; CDR3: ASSLSRQGAFYGYT
V: TRBV5-1; J: TRBJ1-2; D: TRBD1; CDR3: ASRSAVGQIYGYT
V: TRBV5-4; J: TRBJ2-5; D: -; CDR3: ASSHRRHQETQY
V: TRBV12-3/TRBV12-4; J: TRBJ1-1; D: -; CDR3: ASSLEDTPEAF
V: TRBV6-5; J: TRBJ2-7; D: TRBD2; CDR3: ASSYYRTSPN
V: TRBV27; J: TRBJ2-2; D: TRBD2; CDR3: ASSGLRGLAATGELF
V: TRBV12-3/TRBV12-4; J: TRBJ1-1; D: -; CDR3: ASSPQGLRGNTEAF
V: TRBV7-8; J: TRBJ1-1; D: -; CDR3: ASHPLTAAEAF
V: TRBV4-3; J: TRBJ2-7; D: -; CDR3: ASSQDRGLIYEQY
V: TRBV2; J: TRBJ1-5; D: TRBD1; CDR3: ASSDDRDRGYSNQPQH
V: TRBV20-1; J: TRBJ1-2; D: -; CDR3: SARDAELTYGYT